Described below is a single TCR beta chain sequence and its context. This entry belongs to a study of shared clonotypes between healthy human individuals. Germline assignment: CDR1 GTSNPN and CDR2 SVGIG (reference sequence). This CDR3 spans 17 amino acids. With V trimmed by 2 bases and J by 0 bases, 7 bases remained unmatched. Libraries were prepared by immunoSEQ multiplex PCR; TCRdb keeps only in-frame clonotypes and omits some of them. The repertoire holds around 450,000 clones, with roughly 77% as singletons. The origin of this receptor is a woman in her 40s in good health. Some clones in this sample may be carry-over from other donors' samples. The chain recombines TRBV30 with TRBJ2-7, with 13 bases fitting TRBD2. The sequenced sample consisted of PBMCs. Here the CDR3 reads CAWSRGGTSGTSYEQYF. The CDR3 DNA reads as TGTGCCTGGAGTAGAGGGGGGACTAGCGGGACCTCCTACGAGCAGTACTTC.